The T cell receptor (beta chain) described here comes from a study of blood T cell repertoires in COVID-19. The wider study: COVID-19 samples collected from the United States, Italy and Spain covered acute and convalescent phases. Sample material is recorded as cDNA or gDNA derived from T cells, B-cell-depleted T cells, or PBMCs.

Sequencing was performed with immunoSEQ multiplex PCR; in TCRdb, only in-frame clones are kept and a portion is missing. The sample includes around 290,000 clones, roughly 86% of them seen just once. Trimming at V came to 4 bases and at J to 6 bases, leaving 3 bases not matched to a gene. Germline-derived CDR1 and CDR2 are SGHRS and YFSETQ. The CDR3 runs to 12 residues. Sequenced: peripheral blood. This receptor was identified in a woman between 50 and 59 years old who had recovered from COVID-19. The chain uses TRBV5-1 and TRBJ2-7, with TRBD1 identical over 8 bases. CDR3 region: CASSPTGAEQYF. DNA for the CDR3: TGCGCCAGCAGCCCGACAGGGGCCGAGCAGTACTTC. The full variable domain, completed using reference TRBV5-1 and TRBJ2-7, is KAGVTQTPRYLIKTRGQQVTLSCSPISGHRSVSWYQQTPGQGLQFLFEYFSETQRNKGNFPGRFSGRQFSNSRSEMNVSTLELGDSALYLCASSPTGAEQYFGPGTRLTVT.